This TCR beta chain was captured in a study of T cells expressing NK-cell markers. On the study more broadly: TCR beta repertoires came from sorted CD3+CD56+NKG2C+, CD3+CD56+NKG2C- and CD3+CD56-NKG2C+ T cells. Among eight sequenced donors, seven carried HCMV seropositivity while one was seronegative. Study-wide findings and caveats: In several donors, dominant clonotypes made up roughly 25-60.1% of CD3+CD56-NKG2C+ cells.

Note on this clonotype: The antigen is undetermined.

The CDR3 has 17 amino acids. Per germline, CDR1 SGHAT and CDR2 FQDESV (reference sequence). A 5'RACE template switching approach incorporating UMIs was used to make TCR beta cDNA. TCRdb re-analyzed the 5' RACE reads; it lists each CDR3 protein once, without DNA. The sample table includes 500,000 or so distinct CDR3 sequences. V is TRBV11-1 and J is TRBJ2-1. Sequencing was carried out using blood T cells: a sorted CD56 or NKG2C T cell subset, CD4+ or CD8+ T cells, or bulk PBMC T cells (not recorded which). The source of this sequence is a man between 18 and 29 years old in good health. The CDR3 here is CASSPFRLRDSYNEQFF. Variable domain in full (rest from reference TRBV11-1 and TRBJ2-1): EAEVAQSPRYKITEKSQAVAFWCDPISGHATLYWYRQILGQGPELLVQFQDESVVDDSQLPKDRFSAERLKGVDSTLKIQPAELGDSAMYLCASSPFRLRDSYNEQFFGPGTRLTVL.